These T cell receptor beta chains were read from a single sample in a study of blood T cell repertoires in COVID-19. The assay was immunoSEQ multiplex PCR, and TCRdb's table has in-frame clones only and misses some. The sample yields more than 200,000 clones, about 88% seen once. Sequencing was carried out using peripheral blood. Receptors were obtained from a woman aged 40 to 50 who had recovered from COVID-19. CDR3s include the opening cysteine and the closing phenylalanine or tryptophan. The D gene is left open where the match is weak. Rows give clone size only sometimes, using once, few, many, or a class for an expanded clone.

V: TRBV19; size: .; D: TRBD1; J: TRBJ2-5; CDR3: CASSGLGTGPETQYF; DNA: TGTGCCAGTAGTGGTCTCGGGACAGGGCCTGAGACCCAGTACTTC
V: TRBV18; size: .; D: TRBD1; J: TRBJ2-7; CDR3: CASAGQGVYEQYF; DNA: TGTGCCAGCGCCGGACAGGGGGTTTACGAGCAGTACTTC
V: TRBV6-5; size: .; D: TRBD2; J: TRBJ2-3; CDR3: CASSYEGGRGDTQYF; DNA: TGTGCCAGCAGTTACGAGGGCGGGAGGGGAGATACGCAGTATTTT
V: TRBV11-2; size: .; D: TRBD1; J: TRBJ2-1; CDR3: CASSPTDREQFF; DNA: TGTGCCAGCAGCCCAACGGACAGGGAGCAGTTCTTC
V: TRBV15; size: .; D: .; J: TRBJ1-5; CDR3: CATSRRGSGGFFYQPQHF; DNA: TGTGCCACCAGCAGGAGGGGATCGGGGGGGTTTTTTTATCAGCCCCAGCATTTT
V: TRBV11-2; size: .; D: .; J: TRBJ2-5; CDR3: CASSRGNQETQYF; DNA: TGTGCCAGCAGTCGGGGGAACCAAGAGACCCAGTACTTC
V: TRBV27; size: .; D: TRBD1; J: TRBJ1-2; CDR3: CASSLYGTGPYGYTF; DNA: TGTGCCAGCAGTTTATACGGGACAGGACCCTATGGCTACACCTTC
V: TRBV7-9; size: .; D: .; J: TRBJ2-7; CDR3: CASSFTGTEQYF; DNA: TGTGCCAGCAGCTTCACAGGGACCGAGCAGTACTTC
V: TRBV6-5; size: .; D: .; J: TRBJ1-2; CDR3: CASSHRTVYGYTF; DNA: TGTGCCAGCAGTCATAGGACAGTCTATGGCTACACCTTC
V: TRBV24-1; size: .; D: .; J: TRBJ2-1; CDR3: CATSPGSSYNEQFF; DNA: TGTGCCACCAGTCCTGGTAGCTCCTACAATGAGCAGTTCTTC
V: TRBV7-9; size: .; D: TRBD2; J: TRBJ2-1; CDR3: CASSLDSGAYNEQFF; DNA: TGTGCCAGCAGCTTAGATAGCGGGGCGTACAATGAGCAGTTCTTC
V: TRBV12-3/TRBV12-4; size: .; D: .; J: TRBJ1-5; CDR3: CASSSRGNQPQHF; DNA: TGTGCCAGCAGTTCGAGGGGGAATCAGCCCCAGCATTTT
V: TRBV5-4; size: .; D: TRBD1; J: TRBJ2-7; CDR3: CASSWDRGREQYF; DNA: TGTGCCAGCAGCTGGGACAGGGGGCGCGAGCAGTACTTC
V: TRBV5-6; size: .; D: TRBD1; J: TRBJ1-4; CDR3: CASSWTGGNEKLFF; DNA: TGTGCCAGCAGCTGGACAGGCGGTAATGAAAAACTGTTTTTT
V: TRBV7-3; size: .; D: TRBD2; J: TRBJ2-2; CDR3: CASSLPLAGSGTGELFF; DNA: TGTGCCAGCAGCTTACCTTTAGCGGGATCTGGCACCGGGGAGCTGTTTTTT
V: TRBV7-8; size: .; D: .; J: TRBJ1-6; CDR3: CASSLQKNSPLHF; DNA: TGTGCCAGCAGCTTACAGAAAAATTCACCCCTCCACTTT
V: TRBV30; size: .; D: .; J: TRBJ2-3; CDR3: CAWSVSAISTDTQYF; DNA: TGTGCCTGGAGTGTCTCAGCGATCAGCACAGATACGCAGTATTTT
V: TRBV7-2; size: .; D: .; J: TRBJ2-3; CDR3: CASSPRVVGDTQYF; DNA: TGTGCCAGCAGCCCCCGGGTAGTTGGAGATACGCAGTATTTT
V: TRBV4-3; size: .; D: TRBD2; J: TRBJ2-2; CDR3: CASSQASGANTGELFF; DNA: TGCGCCAGCAGCCAAGCTAGCGGGGCGAACACCGGGGAGCTGTTTTTT
V: TRBV4-2; size: few; D: .; J: TRBJ1-2; CDR3: CASSQVKDSGYTF; DNA: TGTGCCAGCAGCCAAGTGAAGGACAGTGGCTACACCTTC
V: TRBV5-6; size: .; D: .; J: TRBJ2-2; CDR3: CASSFARTGTGELFF; DNA: TGTGCCAGCAGCTTTGCCCGGACGGGAACCGGGGAGCTGTTTTTT
V: TRBV24-1; size: .; D: .; J: TRBJ2-2; CDR3: CATSDARVFTGELFF; DNA: TGTGCCACCAGTGATGCCAGGGTCTTCACCGGGGAGCTGTTTTTT